This is a list of T cell receptor beta chains from one sample in a study of cytotoxic CD8 clonotypes in ibrutinib-treated CLL. Sequencing used immunoSEQ multiplex PCR; TCRdb keeps in-frame clones, though not all of them. The data hold tens of thousands of clones, with around three fifths observed a single time. The starting material was PBMCs, obtained after 12 months of ibrutinib treatment. Receptors originate from a human donor with chronic lymphocytic leukemia. Both conserved end residues are part of each CDR3. The order of the fields is V gene, J gene, CDR3 protein.

v_gene: TRBV5-4
j_gene: TRBJ2-5
CDR3aa: CASSWRDTGGETQYF

v_gene: TRBV5-4
j_gene: TRBJ1-4
CDR3aa: CASSLAGNEKLFF

v_gene: TRBV13
j_gene: TRBJ2-1
CDR3aa: CASSFRGGPYNEQFF

v_gene: TRBV5-1
j_gene: TRBJ1-2
CDR3aa: CASSWTTGTSYGYTF

v_gene: TRBV19
j_gene: TRBJ2-5
CDR3aa: CASRPVGTGGQETQYF

v_gene: TRBV10-3
j_gene: TRBJ1-2
CDR3aa: CAIGGTGGYTF

v_gene: TRBV28
j_gene: TRBJ1-2
CDR3aa: CASSYTGDRGYTF

v_gene: TRBV5-4
j_gene: TRBJ2-2
CDR3aa: CASSRGASGYANTGELFF

v_gene: TRBV6-6
j_gene: TRBJ1-2
CDR3aa: CASRYGGQGSRGYTF

v_gene: TRBV11-2
j_gene: TRBJ2-1
CDR3aa: CASSLGTGGMGQFF

v_gene: TRBV6-1
j_gene: TRBJ2-7
CDR3aa: CASSVIGSSSSYEQYF

v_gene: TRBV7-8
j_gene: TRBJ1-5
CDR3aa: CASSLAQGAGNQPQHF

v_gene: TRBV7-9
j_gene: TRBJ2-1
CDR3aa: CASSLREHEQFF

v_gene: TRBV7-2
j_gene: TRBJ2-3
CDR3aa: CASSWRGTGSTDTQYF

v_gene: TRBV4-1
j_gene: TRBJ1-2
CDR3aa: CASSREYLLGVLGYTF

v_gene: TRBV4-1
j_gene: TRBJ1-4
CDR3aa: CASSHGWVGPEKLFF

v_gene: TRBV5-4
j_gene: TRBJ2-5
CDR3aa: CASSRRRDNQETQYF

v_gene: TRBV6-5
j_gene: TRBJ1-1
CDR3aa: CASSRNTEAFF

v_gene: TRBV29-1
j_gene: TRBJ2-2
CDR3aa: CSVLTTGTGELFF

v_gene: TRBV28
j_gene: TRBJ1-3
CDR3aa: CASSLIQGNLAGNTIYF

v_gene: TRBV5-1
j_gene: TRBJ1-2
CDR3aa: CASSLQATERSGYTF

v_gene: TRBV7-9
j_gene: TRBJ1-5
CDR3aa: CASSATGSNQPQHF

v_gene: TRBV7-9
j_gene: TRBJ2-7
CDR3aa: CASSLVGQAYEQYF

v_gene: TRBV29-1
j_gene: TRBJ1-1
CDR3aa: CSVEVPGTAVTEAFF

v_gene: TRBV27
j_gene: TRBJ2-1
CDR3aa: CASSSFAGLSNEQFF

v_gene: TRBV7-2
j_gene: TRBJ2-5
CDR3aa: CASSFRSGSGSLETQYF

v_gene: TRBV5-4
j_gene: TRBJ2-1
CDR3aa: CASSIEYNEQFF

v_gene: TRBV5-4
j_gene: TRBJ2-7
CDR3aa: CASSFIGERQYF

v_gene: TRBV9
j_gene: TRBJ2-3
CDR3aa: CASSVVGGDRDTQYF

v_gene: TRBV5-1
j_gene: TRBJ2-7
CDR3aa: CASSLNPGGIVEQYF

v_gene: TRBV2
j_gene: TRBJ1-2
CDR3aa: CASSGEDYGYTF

v_gene: TRBV18
j_gene: TRBJ2-5
CDR3aa: CASSPRQQETQYF

v_gene: TRBV6-5
j_gene: TRBJ2-2
CDR3aa: CASKRVFNTGELFF

v_gene: TRBV9
j_gene: TRBJ2-5
CDR3aa: CASSVWGGETQYF

v_gene: TRBV7-2
j_gene: TRBJ2-4
CDR3aa: CASSSRGRENIQYF